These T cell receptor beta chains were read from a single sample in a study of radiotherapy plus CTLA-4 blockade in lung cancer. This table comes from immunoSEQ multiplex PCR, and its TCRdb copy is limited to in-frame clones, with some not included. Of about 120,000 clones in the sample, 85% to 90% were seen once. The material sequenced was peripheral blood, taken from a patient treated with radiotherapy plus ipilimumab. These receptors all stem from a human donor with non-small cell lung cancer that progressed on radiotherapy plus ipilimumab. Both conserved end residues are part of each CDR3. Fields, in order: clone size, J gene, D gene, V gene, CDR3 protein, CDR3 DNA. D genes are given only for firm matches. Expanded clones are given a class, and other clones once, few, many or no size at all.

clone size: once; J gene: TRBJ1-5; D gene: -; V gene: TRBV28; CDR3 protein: CASRIPGAPNQPQHF; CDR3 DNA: TGTGCCAGCAGAATACCGGGAGCTCCAAATCAGCCCCAGCATTTT
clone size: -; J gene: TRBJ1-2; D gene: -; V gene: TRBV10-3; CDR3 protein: CAISDRGNYGYTF; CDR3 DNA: TGTGCCATCAGTGACCGGGGAAACTATGGCTACACCTTC
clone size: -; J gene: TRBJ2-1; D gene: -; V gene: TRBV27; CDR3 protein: CASSGLGEGVEQFF; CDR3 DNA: TGTGCCAGCAGCGGATTAGGAGAGGGGGTGGAGCAGTTCTTC
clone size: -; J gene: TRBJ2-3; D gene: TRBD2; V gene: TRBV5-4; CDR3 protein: CASSSRLAGQRADTQYF; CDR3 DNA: TGTGCCAGCAGCTCTCGACTAGCGGGGCAGCGGGCAGATACGCAGTATTTT
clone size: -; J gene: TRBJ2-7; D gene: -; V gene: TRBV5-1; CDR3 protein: CASSLGGTASYEQYF; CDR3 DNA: TGCGCCAGCAGCCTTGGTGGGACCGCGTCCTACGAGCAGTACTTC
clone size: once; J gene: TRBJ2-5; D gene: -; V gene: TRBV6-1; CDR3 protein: CASSEGNSYQETQYF; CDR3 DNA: TGTGCCAGCAGTGAAGGGAACAGTTACCAAGAGACCCAGTACTTC
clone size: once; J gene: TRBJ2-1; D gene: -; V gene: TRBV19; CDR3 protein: CASSIAAIGHYNEQFF; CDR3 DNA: TGTGCCAGTAGTATAGCGGCCATCGGCCATTACAATGAGCAGTTCTTC
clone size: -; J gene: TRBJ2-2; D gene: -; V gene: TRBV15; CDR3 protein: CATRRGDLDTGELFF; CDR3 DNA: TGTGCCACCAGAAGAGGGGATTTGGACACCGGGGAGCTGTTTTTT
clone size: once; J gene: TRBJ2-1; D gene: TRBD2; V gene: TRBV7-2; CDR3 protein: CASTELAPGGEQFF; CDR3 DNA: TGTGCCAGCACAGAGCTAGCCCCGGGGGGTGAGCAGTTCTTC
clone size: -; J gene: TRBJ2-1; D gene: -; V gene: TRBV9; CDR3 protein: CASSSDIGGRADNEQFF; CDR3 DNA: TGTGCCAGCAGCTCGGACATAGGGGGGAGGGCCGACAATGAGCAGTTCTTC